These 13 T cell receptor beta chains were all obtained from the same sample, sequenced in a study of T-cell reconstitution after alpha-beta-depleted transplantation in children. This sample's TCRbeta library carried unique molecular identifier barcodes. TCRdb itself ran the PCR reads through MiXCR, one entry per CDR3 protein. The data show hundreds of thousands of distinct CDR3 sequences, about a tenth seen once. The specimen was PBMCs, collected before TCRalphabeta/CD19-depleted stem cell transplant. These receptors were collected from a child younger than two with acute myeloid leukemia, due to receive a stem cell transplant.

In the case of this clonotype: At one boundary the junction diverges from the germline segment, which might be a read error. The chain combines TRBV5-1 with TRBJ2-2; 7 bases line up with TRBD1. Germline CDR1 SGHRS, CDR2 YFSETQ. The CDR3 runs to 15 residues. The CDR3 region has the DNA TGCGCCAGCAGCTTACAGGGGACAGACACCGGGGAGCAGTTTTTC. This encodes CASSLQGTDTGEQFF.

This clonotype was seen repeatedly, ten times or more. The chain has TRBV15 and TRBJ2-3, with D possibly being TRBD1 (5 bases). This CDR3 contains 16 residues. Germline loops: CDR1 LNHNV, CDR2 YYDKDF (reference sequence). Trimming stripped 0 bases from V and 1 base from J, with 11 bases between. CDR3 amino acids: CATSRELVGGTDTQYF. For the CDR3, the DNA is TGTGCCACCAGCAGAGAGCTTGTAGGGGGCACAGATACGCAGTATTTT.

The table lists this clonotype with many counts. The V gene is TRBV5-1, the J gene TRBJ2-1; D may be TRBD2 (5 bases). The ends were cut back, 0 bases at V and 6 bases at J, with 10 bases in the middle. CDR1 is SGHRS and CDR2 is YFSETQ in the germline V gene. CDR3 length: 14 amino acids. The CDR3 region is CASSLAGVPNEQFF. In nucleotides, the CDR3 is TGCGCCAGCAGCTTGGCCGGGGTGCCCAATGAGCAGTTCTTC.

This clonotype was counted ten times or more. The genes are TRBV10-3 and TRBJ2-2, with 9 bases fitting TRBD1. The CDR3 runs to 15 residues. Germline trimming cut 6 bases from V and 4 bases from J; bases unmatched to any gene: 6. Germline CDR1 ENHRY, CDR2 SYGVKD. The CDR3 region has the DNA TGTGCCATCAGGGGACAGGGTAGGGGCACCGGGGAGCTGTTTTTT. It specifies CAIRGQGRGTGELFF.

This clonotype was counted many times. This sequence joins TRBV9 and TRBJ1-2, with D maybe TRBD1 (5 bases). The CDR3 spans 15 residues. The V end was cut by 6 bases, the J end by 1 base, with 16 bases between. The germline gives CDR1 SGDLS, CDR2 YYNGEE. The DNA of the CDR3 is TGTGCCAGCAATGCTGACAAAGGGGATAACTATGGCTACACCTTC. Its protein is CASNADKGDNYGYTF.

This clonotype was recorded many times. The chain joins TRBV5-1 to TRBJ1-1; D uncertain. The CDR3 length is 14 residues. V was trimmed by 4 bases and J by 1 base, leaving 11 bases between them. The germline gives CDR1 SGHRS, CDR2 YFSETQ. The CDR3 nucleotides are TGCGCCAGCAGCCCTAATCAACGGAACACTGAAGCTTTCTTT. Residues: CASSPNQRNTEAFF.

This clonotype was counted at least ten times. The CDR3 sequence is CSAGSWGDGELFF. The CDR3 nucleotides read TGCAGTGCTGGCTCGTGGGGGGACGGGGAGCTGTTTTTT. The chain is built from TRBV20-1 and TRBJ2-2; tentative D call: TRBD2 (6 bases). Germline loops: CDR1 DFQATT, CDR2 SNEGSKA (reference sequence). This CDR3 contains 13 residues. The V gene lost 5 bases and the J gene lost 7 bases, with 14 bases spanning the gap.

This clonotype was recorded at least ten times. The V gene is TRBV2, the J gene TRBJ1-1; 9 bases line up with TRBD1. This CDR3 is built from 15 residues. Unmatched junction bases numbered 4, after V lost 0 bases and J lost 5 bases. Germline CDR1 reads SNHLY; CDR2 reads FYNNEI. The CDR3 DNA is TGTGCCAGCAGTGAAGCGCTTGACAGGGGGACTGAAGCTTTCTTT. As protein: CASSEALDRGTEAFF.

V usage is TRBV3-1 and J usage is TRBJ2-1; D possibly corresponds to TRBD1 (6 bases). This CDR3 region has 16 residues. Trimming cost V 6 bases and J 0 bases, with 15 bases left between them. Germline assignment: CDR1 LGHDT and CDR2 YNNKEL (reference sequence). CDR3 nucleotides: TGTGCCAGCAGACCAGTCACAGGGAGCTCCTACAATGAGCAGTTCTTC. Translated, it gives CASRPVTGSSYNEQFF.

The J gene is TRBJ1-3, the V gene TRBV6-5; 7 nucleotides match TRBD1. The germline V gene has CDR1 MNHEY and CDR2 SVGAGI. With 5 bases clipped from V and 2 bases from J, the junction kept 0 bases outside the gene matches. The CDR3 extends over 13 amino acids. This chain's CDR3 is CASSDRAGNTIYF. The CDR3 DNA sequence: TGTGCCAGCAGTGACAGGGCTGGAAACACCATATATTTT.

This clonotype was observed at least ten times. The V and J genes are TRBV20-1 and TRBJ2-3; TRBD1 is a possible D gene (7 bases). Germline CDR1 DFQATT, CDR2 SNEGSKA (reference sequence). There are 16 residues in the CDR3. Trimming took off 6 bases at V and 2 bases at J, with 21 bases between the two ends. CDR3 bases: TGCAGTGCAATACCTGACAGGGAGGTTTTCACAGATACGCAGTATTTT. It encodes CSAIPDREVFTDTQYF.

This clonotype has a count of ten or more. V usage is TRBV7-8 and J usage is TRBJ1-6; D is unclear. The CDR3 is made up of 16 amino acids. Trimming took off 5 bases at V and 0 bases at J, with 11 bases between the two ends. The germline V gene has CDR1 SGHVS and CDR2 FQNEAQ. In nucleotides, the CDR3 is TGTGCCAGCAGCAGAGCGGGGAGCTCCTATAATTCACCCCTCCACTTT. It specifies CASSRAGSSYNSPLHF.

This clonotype was recorded at least ten times. The chain recombines TRBV29-1 with TRBJ2-3; TRBD2 aligns across 10 bases. This CDR3 spans 15 amino acids. Germline values: CDR1 SQVTM, CDR2 ANQGSEA. J was trimmed by 6 bases and V by 0 bases; bases with no gene match: 6. CDR3 sequence: CSVEDEREGPDTQYF. DNA of the CDR3: TGCAGCGTTGAAGATGAGCGGGAGGGCCCTGATACGCAGTATTTT.